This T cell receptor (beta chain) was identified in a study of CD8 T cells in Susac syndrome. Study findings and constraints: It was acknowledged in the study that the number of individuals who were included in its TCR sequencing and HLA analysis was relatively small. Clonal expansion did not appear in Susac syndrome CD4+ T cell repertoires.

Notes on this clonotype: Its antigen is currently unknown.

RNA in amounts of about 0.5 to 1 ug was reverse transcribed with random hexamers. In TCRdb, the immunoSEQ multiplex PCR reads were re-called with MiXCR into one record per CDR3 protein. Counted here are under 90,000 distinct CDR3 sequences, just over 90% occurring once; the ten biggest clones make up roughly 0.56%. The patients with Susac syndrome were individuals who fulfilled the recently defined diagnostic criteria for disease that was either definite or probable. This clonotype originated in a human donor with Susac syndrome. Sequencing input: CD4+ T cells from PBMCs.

This chain's CDR3 is CASSLGPVMSYNEQFF. In DNA form, the CDR3 reads TGTGCCAGCAGCTTAGGTCCCGTAATGTCCTACAATGAGCAGTTCTTC. The chain employs TRBV7-9 and TRBJ2-1; D is undetermined. This CDR3 is 16 amino acids long. The germline V gene encodes CDR1 SEHNR and CDR2 FQNEAQ (reference sequence). Trimming removed 1 base from V and 1 base from J, with 11 bases in between.